This section outlines one T cell receptor (beta chain) sequence together with its context. Trimming cost V 6 bases and J 2 bases; bases outside gene matches: 8. This CDR3 has 17 amino acids. Germline V gives CDR1 MGHDK, CDR2 SYGVNS. The sample comes from a study of patients and donors after allogeneic stem cell transplantation. TCRdb reprocessed the RT-PCR reads via MiXCR and lists one record per CDR3 protein. The data hold about 200,000 distinct CDR3 sequences, with roughly two fifths observed a single time. Sequencing was carried out using blood, either unsorted or a sorted T cell fraction (not recorded which). The receptor comes from a human donor who was either an allogeneic HSCT recipient or a stem cell or donor lymphocyte infusion donor (not recorded which). It is not recorded whose cells these are; they may come from a transplant donor. J is TRBJ1-6 and V is TRBV25-1, with TRBD1 identical over 9 bases. The CDR3 loop is CASRPRQGGTYNSPLHF. The CDR3 coding sequence is TGTGCCAGCAGACCTCGACAGGGGGGCACCTATAATTCACCCCTCCACTTT.